This T cell receptor (beta chain) is from a study of blood T cell repertoires in COVID-19. In the study overall: Donors in the United States, Italy and Spain gave samples during acute or convalescent COVID-19. Sources were T cells, B-cell-depleted T cells, or PBMCs; the material itself was cDNA or gDNA.

Original handling: Nucleated cell number was recorded as an estimate derived from reference gene primer amplification. Using immunoSEQ multiplex PCR, the repertoire was profiled, and TCRdb retains in-frame clones only, with some absent. V and J calls and clone size follow that table, whereas D and trimming were derived from the DNA. The data show 180,000 or so clones, 70% to 90% seen once. The CDR3 runs to 17 residues. V shed 2 bases, J shed 1 base, and the junction held 9 bases outside the gene matches. Per the germline V gene, CDR1 is SGHRS and CDR2 is YFSETQ. It was during active infection that Seattle patients were enrolled and then longitudinally followed.

This chain uses TRBV5-1 with TRBJ1-5; 7 nucleotides align to TRBD1. The sample taken for sequencing was peripheral blood. The receptor's source is a person aged 65-85 years with COVID-19, enrolled during active disease. This chain's CDR3 is CASSLRAQGVSNQPQHF. Written as DNA, the CDR3 is TGCGCCAGCAGCTTACGTGCCCAGGGGGTGAGCAATCAGCCCCAGCATTTT.